This T cell receptor beta chain was sequenced in a study of blood T cell repertoires in COVID-19. Generated by immunoSEQ multiplex PCR, the TCRdb table keeps only in-frame clones and is missing some. The sample holds 300,000 to 350,000 clones; roughly 89% are singletons and the top ten take roughly 3.9%. V lost 4 bases to trimming and J lost 5 bases, with 11 bases between them. In germline, CDR1 is SQVTM, CDR2 ANQGSEA. This CDR3 has 12 amino acids. Seattle researchers signed up patients amid active infection and tracked them longitudinally. The chain has TRBV29-1 and TRBJ1-2; D is unclear. This TCR was recovered from a woman in her sixties with COVID-19, enrolled during active disease. Sequencing input: peripheral blood. CDR3 sequence: CSVVPGVYGYTF. The CDR3 bases are TGCAGCGTTGTACCCGGGGTATATGGCTACACCTTC.